These T cell receptor beta chains were read from a single sample in a study of long-term antiretroviral therapy in people with HIV. TCRdb's table, derived via immunoSEQ multiplex PCR, lists solely in-frame clones and lacks some. The data show tens of thousands of clones, 83% seen once. The sequenced sample was unsorted PBMCs, obtained 0.4 years after starting antiretroviral therapy. The receptor set was obtained from a man aged 45-65 years with HIV. The CDR3 runs from the conserved cysteine through the conserved F or W. The D gene is left open where the match is weak. Expanded clones get a size class; other rows say once, few or many, or leave the size out.

abundance | j_gene | d_gene | v_gene | CDR3aa | CDR3nt
few | TRBJ1-3 | - | TRBV25-1 | CASSPSFSGNTIYF | TGTGCCAGCAGTCCGTCCTTCTCTGGAAACACCATATATTTT
- | TRBJ1-3 | - | TRBV11-2 | CASSSDGWESSGNTIYF | TGTGCCAGCAGCTCCGACGGTTGGGAAAGCTCTGGAAACACCATATATTTT
- | TRBJ1-3 | - | TRBV11-2 | CASSFDTQGRNTIYF | TGTGCCAGCAGCTTCGACACACAGGGTAGAAACACCATATATTTT
- | TRBJ1-1 | TRBD1 | TRBV19 | CASMDRGPTEAFF | TGTGCCAGTATGGACAGGGGGCCCACTGAAGCTTTCTTT
- | TRBJ2-5 | - | TRBV5-8 | CASSYFGTGNTQGETQYF | TGTGCCAGCAGCTATTTTGGGACCGGAAATACCCAGGGAGAGACCCAGTACTTC
once | TRBJ2-3 | - | TRBV30 | CAWSPGGTDTQYF | TGTGCCTGGAGTCCCGGGGGCACAGATACGCAGTATTTT
- | TRBJ2-5 | - | TRBV28 | CASYGRDTKETQYF | TGTGCCTCCTACGGCCGGGACACAAAAGAGACCCAGTACTTC
- | TRBJ2-4 | - | TRBV5-4 | CASSLGGTSIAKNIQYF | TGTGCCAGCAGCTTGGGGGGGACTTCTATAGCCAAAAACATTCAGTACTTC
- | TRBJ1-1 | - | TRBV9 | CASSPQTARVGNTEAFF | TGTGCCAGCAGCCCCCAGACGGCGCGGGTAGGAAACACTGAAGCTTTCTTT
- | TRBJ1-1 | - | TRBV29-1 | CSVGPGANTEAFF | TGCAGCGTTGGACCCGGGGCGAACACTGAAGCTTTCTTT
once | TRBJ1-2 | - | TRBV6-7 | CASSYLAGLNYGYTF | TGTGCCAGCAGTTACCTGGCAGGGCTAAACTATGGCTACACCTTC
- | TRBJ2-3 | TRBD2 | TRBV11-2 | CASSLVAQRGGADTQYF | TGTGCCAGCAGCTTAGTCGCCCAGCGGGGGGGCGCAGATACGCAGTATTTT
- | TRBJ1-5 | TRBD1 | TRBV28 | CASITTGGNQPQHF | TGTGCCAGCATCACCACAGGGGGCAATCAGCCCCAGCATTTT
- | TRBJ1-3 | - | TRBV13 | CASSSFFQTDGNTIYF | TGTGCCAGCAGCTCTTTCTTCCAGACGGACGGAAACACCATATATTTT
- | TRBJ1-1 | TRBD1 | TRBV6-4 | CASSDRTGARNTEAFF | TGTGCCAGCAGTGATCGGACAGGGGCGAGGAACACTGAAGCTTTCTTT
- | TRBJ2-2 | - | TRBV15 | CATSTGVAGELFF | TGTGCCACCAGCACAGGGGTCGCCGGGGAGCTGTTTTTT
- | TRBJ2-7 | - | TRBV6-5 | CASSSRYEQYF | TGTGCCAGCAGCTCCCGGTACGAGCAGTACTTC
- | TRBJ1-6 | TRBD1 | TRBV7-8 | CASSLAGQGVSPLHF | TGTGCCAGCAGCCTAGCCGGACAGGGGGTTTCACCCCTCCACTTT
- | TRBJ1-6 | TRBD1 | TRBV30 | CAWKAGQQNSPLHF | TGTGCCTGGAAAGCGGGACAGCAAAATTCACCCCTCCACTTT
- | TRBJ1-2 | TRBD1 | TRBV5-6 | CASSLVPGQRYGYTF | TGTGCCAGCAGCTTGGTACCGGGACAGCGGTATGGCTACACCTTC
- | TRBJ2-7 | TRBD2 | TRBV5-1 | CASSLVPGGLHEQYF | TGCGCCAGCAGCTTAGTTCCGGGGGGGCTCCACGAGCAGTACTTC
- | TRBJ2-7 | TRBD1 | TRBV6-4 | CASSDRPGQGYEQYF | TGTGCCAGCAGTGACCGACCGGGACAGGGCTACGAGCAGTACTTC
- | TRBJ1-5 | - | TRBV2 | CASRDSFNQPQHF | TGTGCCAGCAGGGACAGCTTCAATCAGCCCCAGCATTTT
- | TRBJ2-1 | - | TRBV18 | CASSPLGPGSYNEQFF | TGTGCCAGCTCACCTCTCGGGCCGGGCTCCTACAATGAGCAGTTCTTC
- | TRBJ1-3 | - | TRBV27 | CASRPRGSGNTIYF | TGTGCCAGCAGACCTCGGGGCAGTGGAAACACCATATATTTT
- | TRBJ1-5 | - | TRBV28 | CASSQGSRSWLGQPQHF | TGTGCCAGCAGCCAGGGATCTAGGTCCTGGTTGGGTCAGCCCCAGCATTTT
- | TRBJ2-4 | - | TRBV27 | CASSSTRAMDIQYF | TGTGCCAGCAGTTCCACGAGGGCGATGGACATTCAGTACTTC
- | TRBJ1-1 | - | TRBV30 | CAGLSDEAFF | TGTGCCGGTTTATCGGACGAAGCTTTCTTT
- | TRBJ2-3 | - | TRBV7-2 | CASSSRTPSLDTQYF | TGTGCCAGCAGCTCCCGGACCCCCAGTCTAGATACGCAGTATTTT
- | TRBJ1-1 | - | TRBV11-1 | CASSARAIEAFF | TGTGCCAGCAGCGCACGGGCAATTGAAGCTTTCTTT
few | TRBJ1-2 | - | TRBV7-9 | CASSKEDGYTF | TGTGCCAGCAGCAAGGAGGATGGCTACACCTTC
- | TRBJ2-7 | - | TRBV2 | CASSEALGISYEQYF | TGTGCCAGCAGTGAAGCACTCGGTATCTCCTACGAGCAGTACTTC
- | TRBJ2-7 | - | TRBV19 | CASSTSQGSEQYF | TGTGCCAGTAGTACTTCCCAGGGCTCCGAGCAGTACTTC
- | TRBJ2-7 | - | TRBV5-1 | CASSLEGPTYEQYF | TGCGCCAGCAGCTTGGAGGGACCCACCTACGAGCAGTACTTC
- | TRBJ2-1 | TRBD1 | TRBV4-1 | CASSQGTGAEQFF | TGCGCCAGCAGCCAAGGAACAGGGGCTGAGCAGTTCTTC
few | TRBJ2-5 | - | TRBV4-3 | CASSQDRRLETQYF | TGCGCCAGCAGCCAAGATCGGAGGTTAGAGACCCAGTACTTC
- | TRBJ2-7 | - | TRBV7-2 | CASSLTRLEQYF | TGTGCCAGCAGCTTAACCAGACTCGAGCAGTACTTC
- | TRBJ1-2 | TRBD1 | TRBV28 | CASRTGNYGYTF | TGTGCCAGCAGGACAGGGAACTATGGCTACACCTTC
- | TRBJ2-5 | - | TRBV2 | CASRRARSQETQYF | TGTGCCAGCAGAAGAGCACGGTCTCAAGAGACCCAGTACTTC
- | TRBJ1-2 | TRBD1 | TRBV5-6 | CASSLRQGGGYTF | TGTGCCAGCAGCTTACGACAGGGTGGTGGCTACACCTTC
- | TRBJ2-3 | TRBD1 | TRBV13 | CASSPMGQGTDTQYF | TGTGCCAGCAGCCCCATGGGACAGGGAACAGATACGCAGTATTTT
- | TRBJ1-5 | - | TRBV28 | CASSLGSYGNQPQHF | TGTGCCAGCAGTTTAGGGTCGTATGGAAATCAGCCCCAGCATTTT
- | TRBJ1-5 | - | TRBV2 | CASRRDPGFSNQPQHF | TGTGCCAGCAGGCGTGACCCAGGTTTTAGCAATCAGCCCCAGCATTTT
- | TRBJ1-5 | TRBD1 | TRBV10-3 | CAISEPGQGLVGYQPQHF | TGTGCCATCAGTGAGCCGGGACAGGGGTTGGTGGGATATCAGCCCCAGCATTTT
- | TRBJ1-2 | - | TRBV9 | CASTGGGGEGYTF | TGTGCCAGCACCGGGGGGGGCGGGGAAGGCTACACCTTC
- | TRBJ1-3 | TRBD1 | TRBV5-4 | CASSPDRGTGNTIYF | TGTGCCAGCAGCCCGGACAGGGGAACTGGAAACACCATATATTTT
- | TRBJ2-2 | - | TRBV19 | CASSSWSTGELFF | TGTGCCAGTAGTTCCTGGAGCACCGGGGAGCTGTTTTTT
- | TRBJ1-1 | - | TRBV5-5 | CASLLEGPNTEAFF | TGTGCCAGCCTCCTAGAGGGGCCGAACACTGAAGCTTTCTTT
- | TRBJ2-5 | TRBD2 | TRBV9 | CASSVGRLAGTETQYF | TGTGCCAGCAGCGTAGGGAGACTAGCGGGGACAGAGACCCAGTACTTC
- | TRBJ1-3 | - | TRBV7-9 | CASIGGSGNTIYF | TGTGCCAGCATTGGCGGGTCTGGAAACACCATATATTTT
- | TRBJ1-4 | - | TRBV28 | CASTDRSPEKLFF | TGTGCCAGCACCGACAGGAGCCCGGAAAAACTGTTTTTT
- | TRBJ1-5 | - | TRBV6-1 | CASSAINGNQPQHF | TGTGCCAGCAGTGCCATCAACGGCAATCAGCCCCAGCATTTT
- | TRBJ2-7 | - | TRBV5-1 | CASSQLGGTAKVGQYF | TGCGCCAGCAGCCAACTAGGAGGAACCGCAAAGGTGGGGCAGTACTTC
- | TRBJ2-1 | - | TRBV9 | CASSVGGGSYNEQFF | TGTGCCAGCAGCGTAGGGGGCGGATCCTACAATGAGCAGTTCTTC
- | TRBJ2-5 | TRBD2 | TRBV6-1 | CASSAQRGGKRETQYF | TGTGCCAGCAGTGCCCAGCGGGGGGGTAAAAGGGAGACCCAGTACTTC
once | TRBJ2-1 | - | TRBV29-1 | CSILFTYNEQFF | TGCAGCATCCTCTTTACCTACAATGAGCAGTTCTTC
- | TRBJ1-2 | - | TRBV4-3 | CASSQAASYGYTF | TGCGCCAGCAGCCAGGCAGCGTCCTATGGCTACACCTTC